This T cell receptor (beta chain) was captured in a study of blood T cell repertoires in COVID-19. This CDR3 is built from 13 residues. Unmatched junction bases numbered 3, after V lost 5 bases and J lost 4 bases. The V gene's germline CDR1 is SGHTA and CDR2 FQGTGA. Authors' methods: Researchers report that nucleated cell counts were estimated from reference gene primer amplification. Repertoires were generated with immunoSEQ multiplex PCR, while TCRdb's copy carries only in-frame clones and drops some. That table gives V, J and clone size, and the DNA gave D and trimming. Altogether about 140,000 clones are present, roughly 73% being singletons, with the ten largest covering roughly 9%.

The receptor's source is a woman aged 45 to 65 with active or convalescent COVID-19. This rearrangement joins TRBV7-3 to TRBJ1-1, with TRBD1 matching 8 bases. Sequenced input: peripheral blood. As DNA, the CDR3 is TGTGCCAGCAGCCAGGGGGCAGGCACTGAAGCTTTCTTT. Protein sequence: CASSQGAGTEAFF.